This T cell receptor beta chain was captured by sequencing in a study of blood T cell repertoires in COVID-19. Whole-study context: Samples representing acute and convalescent COVID-19 were sourced from the United States, Italy and Spain. Sample material is recorded as cDNA or gDNA derived from T cells, B-cell-depleted T cells, or PBMCs.

Libraries were prepared by immunoSEQ multiplex PCR; TCRdb keeps only in-frame clonotypes and omits some of them. The sample lists approximately 170,000 clones, 86% occurring once. Trimming took 5 bases from V and 6 from J, leaving 13 bases between them. This CDR3 spans 13 amino acids. From germline, CDR1 is KGHDR and CDR2 SFDVKD. This clonotype was sampled from an elderly woman in a cohort sampled during active or convalescent COVID-19. This chain uses TRBV24-1 with TRBJ2-7; D gene unclear. Sequenced input: peripheral blood. The CDR3 loop is CATSASIFGEQYF. The CDR3 DNA follows: TGTGCCACCAGTGCATCAATCTTCGGCGAGCAGTACTTC.